This T cell receptor (beta chain) was sequenced during a study of shared clonotypes between healthy human individuals. About this clone: Antigen specificity is unknown. The same CDR3 arises from other DNA sequences in this sample as well.

Findings of the study overall: In contrast to clonotypes shared by all four donors, non-shared clonotypes had lower generation probabilities. Investigators collected only blood, and repertoires in tissues likely differ.

Each replicate PCR on the sorted subsets used roughly 200 ng DNA (around 30,000 T cell genomes). Generated by immunoSEQ multiplex PCR, the TCRdb table keeps only in-frame clones and is missing some. The data contain about 330,000 clones, roughly 84% of them seen just once; the ten biggest clones take up 16%. V lost 0 bases, J lost 2 bases, and 3 bases stayed unmatched. CDR1 and CDR2 from the germline V gene are MNHEY and SVGAGI. CDR3 length: 15 residues. CCR7-negative CD45RA+ TemRA cells were pooled with CD45RO+ cells for CD8 memory. The chain joins TRBV6-5 to TRBJ2-5; 7 bases are a match to TRBD2. This sequence was found in a man in his late teens or twenties in good health. The sequenced sample was memory CD8+ T cells sorted from blood. Subset given: CD45RO+ cells pooled with CCR7-negative TemRA cells. The CDR3 protein is CASSYSRTSQETQYF. CDR3 nucleotides: TGTGCCAGCAGTTACTCCCGGACTAGTCAAGAGACCCAGTACTTC.